A selection of T cell receptor beta chains follows, all from one sample in a study of cytomegalovirus exposure and HLA in healthy donors. The method was immunoSEQ multiplex PCR; TCRdb's version includes in-frame clones alone and lacks a portion of them. The sample has a few hundred thousand clones; 90% are singletons. The sample comprised PBMCs. The origin of the receptors is a woman aged 18-29 years in good health and CMV-seronegative. Each CDR3 is given without its conserved first and last residue. Each record gives: J gene, V gene, CDR3 protein.

TRBJ2-5,TRBV29-1,STHTRLETQY
TRBJ2-1,TRBV28,ASSLFSGGNNEQF
TRBJ2-6,TRBV4-1,ASSQVDRGISGANVLT
TRBJ2-2,TRBV7-9,ASSLVLGVNTGELF
TRBJ1-4,TRBV2,ASSESGGAGEKLF
TRBJ2-7,TRBV7-9,ASSSPLGDEQY
TRBJ2-3,TRBV7-9,ASRGTASTDTQY
TRBJ1-5,TRBV27,ASSLGARQPQH
TRBJ2-7,TRBV6-6,ASSDRVFDEQY
TRBJ1-5,TRBV6-6,ASSYGVSGNQPQH
TRBJ1-5,TRBV7-9,ASSLGGGNQPQH
TRBJ2-7,TRBV6-6,ASSYGAAYEQY
TRBJ2-1,TRBV30,AWSVGQGMGQF
TRBJ2-2,TRBV2,ASSASGVSTGELF
TRBJ2-2,TRBV11-2,ASSPGRLAGVGGELF
TRBJ1-2,TRBV27,ASSRPGSVGYT
TRBJ2-3,TRBV7-2,ASSLGQVTDTQY
TRBJ2-2,TRBV29-1,SVGREAGELF
TRBJ1-2,TRBV7-9,ASSPPGHGPHGYT
TRBJ2-5,TRBV6-1,ASMAGGAYQETQY
TRBJ1-4,TRBV29-1,SGAAATNEKLF
TRBJ2-3,TRBV4-2,ASSQRTSGNTQY
TRBJ2-7,TRBV28,ASSLAGSYISGQY
TRBJ2-1,TRBV11-3,ASSLELAGGEQF
TRBJ1-1,TRBV2,ASRYVNTEAF
TRBJ2-7,TRBV9,ASSETTSGGPTEQY
TRBJ2-7,TRBV4-1,ASSQESGGSYEQY
TRBJ2-1,TRBV9,ASSPRTSGDLGEQF
TRBJ2-1,TRBV10-2,ASSDLGGTSPVHEQF
TRBJ1-2,TRBV4-3,ASSQDLRQGINYGYT
TRBJ1-1,TRBV30,AWTRQSTEAF
TRBJ1-2,TRBV7-2,ASSLRKGVDYGYT
TRBJ1-5,TRBV7-8,ASSPKGQDNQPQH
TRBJ2-5,TRBV29-1,SVELTGRTQY
TRBJ1-1,TRBV5-1,ASSLLRRNTEAF
TRBJ1-6,TRBV28,ASSSRGFSPLH
TRBJ2-1,TRBV9,ASSVGGIDNEQF
TRBJ2-2,TRBV4-1,ASSQVVSMNTGELF
TRBJ2-1,TRBV7-6,ASSLSSGGSHYNEQF
TRBJ1-1,TRBV4-1,ASSQDGTGGTEAF
TRBJ2-7,TRBV11-2,ASSLYGGSYEQY
TRBJ2-7,TRBV10-2,ASIGREPYEQY
TRBJ1-2,TRBV29-1,SVARGLGYT
TRBJ2-2,TRBV27,ASSFGSSLNTGELF
TRBJ1-2,TRBV19,ASSIAGGDGYT
TRBJ2-1,TRBV14,ASSQFLDKF
TRBJ2-2,TRBV4-1,ASSQGLTGPGELF
TRBJ2-7,TRBV6-5,ASSYSLLVNEQY
TRBJ1-2,TRBV28,ASSLFTGEEYGYT
TRBJ1-2,TRBV19,ASSGGQVYAEGDGYT
TRBJ1-2,TRBV6-1,ASSAYRSAANYGYT
TRBJ1-3,TRBV30,AWSVPYGKRNTIY
TRBJ1-4,TRBV7-9,ASSLPSLRGKLF
TRBJ1-1,TRBV28,ASSLTGTGYGGDTEAF
TRBJ1-5,TRBV29-1,SVRTGSNQPQH
TRBJ2-1,TRBV7-8,ASSLVGTSSYNEQF
TRBJ1-6,TRBV5-5,ASSHELNSPLH
TRBJ2-1,TRBV6-6,ASSYSRQGNNEQF
TRBJ2-3,TRBV11-3,ASEGADTQY